Each of the 6 T cell receptor beta chains below was sequenced from the same sample in a study of CD8+ T cells in alopecia areata. Extracted RNA was reverse transcribed into cDNA, the sequencing template. Sequencing was performed with immunoSEQ multiplex PCR; in TCRdb, only in-frame clones are kept and a portion is missing. This table holds roughly 120,000 clones, more than 30% found once. Material: CD4+ T cells sorted from blood. These receptors were obtained from a human donor with alopecia areata.

The sample holds a few counts of this clone. J is TRBJ1-2 and V is TRBV28; D remains ambiguous. Looked up from germline, CDR1 is MDHEN and CDR2 is SYDVKM. This CDR3 spans 14 amino acids. The V end lost 3 bases, the J end lost 8 bases, and 16 bases lay between the germline ends. The CDR3 DNA follows: TGTGCCAGCAGTTTGGAGGTCCGGCCGGCCGGCTACACCTTC. Protein sequence: CASSLEVRPAGYTF.

This chain joins TRBV27 and TRBJ2-7; D gene unclear. The length of the CDR3 is 13 residues. With 4 bases removed from V and 6 bases from J, the gap between germline ends came to 13 bases. In germline, CDR1 is MNHEY, CDR2 SMNVEV (reference sequence). The CDR3 DNA reads TGTGCCAGCAGTTCGGCCCTATTCAGCGAGCAGTACTTC. This gives the protein CASSSALFSEQYF.

This rearrangement joins TRBV7-2 to TRBJ2-1, with D possibly matching TRBD2 (6 bases). The length of the CDR3 is 15 residues. Germline V gene data show CDR1 as SGHTA and CDR2 as FQGNSA. V shed 4 bases and J shed 8 bases, with 18 bases lying between them. DNA for the CDR3: TGTGCCAGCAGCTCACAGACTAGTCTGAGCGATGAGCAGTTCTTC. This sequence encodes CASSSQTSLSDEQFF.

The V gene is TRBV4-3, the J gene TRBJ1-6; the D is unclear. The CDR3 sequence is 15 residues long. Germline CDR1 is LGHNA and CDR2 is YSLEER. Trimming stripped 4 bases from V and 6 bases from J, with 13 bases between. The CDR3 loop is CASSPDAARNSPLHF. The DNA for the CDR3 is TGCGCCAGCAGCCCCGACGCTGCCCGTAATTCACCCCTCCACTTT.

The rearrangement joins TRBV29-1 to TRBJ2-7, with D perhaps assigned TRBD1 or TRBD2 (5 bases each). The CDR3 is 12 residues long. V was pared by 8 bases and J by 7 bases, with 18 bases between. Germline loops: CDR1 SQVTM, CDR2 ANQGSEA. This chain's CDR3 is CSSRVGPGEQYF. The CDR3, as DNA: TGCAGCTCCCGGGTGGGGCCGGGGGAGCAGTACTTC.

V usage is TRBV2 and J usage is TRBJ2-3, with 8 bases identical to TRBD1. The CDR3 is 16 amino acids. CDR1 is SNHLY and CDR2 is FYNNEI in the germline V gene. With 6 bases clipped from V and 0 bases from J, the junction kept 8 bases outside the gene matches. This chain's CDR3 is CASRRTGSSSTDTQYF. The CDR3 bases are TGTGCCAGCAGGCGGACAGGGAGTAGTAGCACAGATACGCAGTATTTT.